These T cell receptor beta chains were read from a single sample in a study of T-cell memory formation after mild COVID-19. TCRdb independently ran MiXCR on the 5' RACE reads; one entry per CDR3 protein. The sample has roughly 250,000 distinct CDR3 sequences; 16% are singletons. Sequencing was done on a sample of PBMCs or a T cell subset sorted from them (not recorded which). These receptor sequences come from a man aged 18 to 35 who had mild COVID-19 (a few samples of this study predate the infection). Cell type and time point are not known. The CDR3 runs from the conserved cysteine through the conserved F or W. Fields, in order: V gene, D gene, clone size, J gene, CDR3 protein, CDR3 DNA. D genes are given only for firm matches. A row's size may be missing; if present it is once, few, many or a size class.

>TRBV18|TRBD1|few|TRBJ2-1
CASSPPSMTGGNEQFF
TGTGCCAGCTCACCACCGTCAATGACAGGGGGCAATGAGCAGTTCTTC
>TRBV7-2|NA|NA|TRBJ1-1
CASSLEGMMNTEAFF
TGTGCCAGCAGCTTAGAGGGGATGATGAACACTGAAGCTTTCTTT
>TRBV10-2|NA|many|TRBJ2-3
CARDPGGTDTQYF
TGCGCCAGGGATCCCGGGGGCACAGATACGCAGTATTTT
>TRBV6-5|NA|many|TRBJ1-2
CAAGWNYGYTF
TGTGCCGCAGGGTGGAACTATGGCTACACCTTC
>TRBV4-3|NA|few|TRBJ2-1
CASSLHQSSYNEQFF
TGCGCCAGCAGCCTCCACCAGAGCTCCTACAATGAGCAGTTCTTC
>TRBV6-2/TRBV6-3|NA|few|TRBJ2-1
CASGNPGRTYNEQFF
TGTGCCAGCGGTAATCCGGGACGGACTTACAATGAGCAGTTCTTC
>TRBV7-9|NA|NA|TRBJ1-1
CASRAGQNTEAFF
TGTGCCAGCAGGGCGGGACAGAACACTGAAGCTTTCTTT
>TRBV6-2/TRBV6-3|NA|few|TRBJ2-7
CASSDIDDSDYEQYF
TGTGCCAGCAGTGACATCGATGACAGTGACTACGAGCAGTACTTC
>TRBV7-9|NA|few|TRBJ2-2
CASSLVEHIGELFF
TGTGCCAGCAGCTTGGTTGAACATATCGGGGAGCTGTTTTTT
>TRBV20-1|TRBD1|few|TRBJ1-6
CSARSRDRALSGSYNSPLHF
TGCAGTGCTAGGAGCCGGGACAGGGCTCTCTCGGGCTCCTATAATTCACCCCTCCACTTT
>TRBV6-2/TRBV6-3|NA|NA|TRBJ1-1
CASSDAGVTEAFF
TGTGCCAGCAGTGACGCAGGGGTCACTGAAGCTTTCTTT
>TRBV29-1|NA|NA|TRBJ2-3
CSVGQRVTDTQYF
TGCAGCGTTGGACAGCGGGTCACAGATACGCAGTATTTT
>TRBV6-2/TRBV6-3|NA|few|TRBJ2-5
CAISRGSYGTQYF
TGTGCCATCAGCCGGGGTTCCTACGGGACCCAGTACTTC
>TRBV7-2|TRBD1|NA|TRBJ2-3
CASSYRTGGSDTQYF
TGTGCCAGCAGCTATAGGACAGGAGGAAGTGATACGCAGTATTTT